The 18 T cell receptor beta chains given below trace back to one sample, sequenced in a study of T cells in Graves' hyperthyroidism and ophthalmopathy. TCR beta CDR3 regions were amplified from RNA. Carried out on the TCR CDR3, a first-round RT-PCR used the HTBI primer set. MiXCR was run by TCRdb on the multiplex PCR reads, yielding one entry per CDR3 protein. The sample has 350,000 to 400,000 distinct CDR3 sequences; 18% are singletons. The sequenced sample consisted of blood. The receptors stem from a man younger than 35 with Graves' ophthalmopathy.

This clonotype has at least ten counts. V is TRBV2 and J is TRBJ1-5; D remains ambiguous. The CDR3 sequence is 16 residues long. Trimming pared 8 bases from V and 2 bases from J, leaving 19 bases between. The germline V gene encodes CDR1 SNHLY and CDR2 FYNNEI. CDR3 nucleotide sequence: TGTGCCAGCCGATCCCTCCGGGGAAATGGCAATCAGCCCCAGCATTTT. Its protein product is CASRSLRGNGNQPQHF. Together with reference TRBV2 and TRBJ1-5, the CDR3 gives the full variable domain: EPEVTQTPSHQVTQMGQEVILRCVPISNHLYFYWYRQILGQKVEFLVSFYNNEISEKSEIFDDQFSVERPDGSNFTLKIRSTKLEDSAMYFCASRSLRGNGNQPQHFGDGTRLSIL.

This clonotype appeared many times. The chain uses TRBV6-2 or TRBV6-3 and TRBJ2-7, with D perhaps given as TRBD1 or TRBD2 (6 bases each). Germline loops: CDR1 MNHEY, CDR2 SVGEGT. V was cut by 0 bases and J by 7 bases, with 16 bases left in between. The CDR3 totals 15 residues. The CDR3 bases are TGTGCCAGCAGTTACTCAGGGGGAGACCGGGGGGAGCAGTACTTC. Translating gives CASSYSGGDRGEQYF.

The CDR3 nucleotides read TGTGCCAGTAGTATAGACGGAGAGACCCAGTACTTC. Its protein product is CASSIDGETQYF. The chain carries TRBV19 and TRBJ2-5; D is unclear. Trimming shortened V by 0 bases and J by 4 bases, and 3 bases separated the two germline ends. Per the germline V gene, CDR1 is LNHDA and CDR2 is SQIVND (reference sequence). This CDR3 is built from 12 residues.

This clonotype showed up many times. The CDR3 spells CASGFSTGAKGNEQFF. CDR3 nucleotides: TGTGCCAGCGGGTTTTCGACAGGGGCGAAGGGGAATGAGCAGTTCTTC. The chain joins TRBV12-3 or TRBV12-4 to TRBJ2-1; 8 bases fit TRBD1. The CDR3 has 16 residues. V lost 8 bases to trimming and J lost 7 bases; unmatched junction nucleotides: 16.

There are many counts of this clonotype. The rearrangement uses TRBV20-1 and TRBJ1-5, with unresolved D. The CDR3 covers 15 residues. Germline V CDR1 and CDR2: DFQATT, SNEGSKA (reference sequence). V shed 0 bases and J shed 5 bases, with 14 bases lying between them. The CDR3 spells CSAREDHRGHQPQHF. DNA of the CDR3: TGCAGTGCTAGAGAGGATCATCGGGGTCATCAGCCCCAGCATTTT.

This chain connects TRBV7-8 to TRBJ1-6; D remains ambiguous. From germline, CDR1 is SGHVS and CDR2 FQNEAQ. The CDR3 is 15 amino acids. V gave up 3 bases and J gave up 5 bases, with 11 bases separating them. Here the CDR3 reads CASSLVAVNNSPLHF. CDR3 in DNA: TGTGCCAGCAGCTTGGTGGCAGTTAATAATTCACCCCTCCACTTT.

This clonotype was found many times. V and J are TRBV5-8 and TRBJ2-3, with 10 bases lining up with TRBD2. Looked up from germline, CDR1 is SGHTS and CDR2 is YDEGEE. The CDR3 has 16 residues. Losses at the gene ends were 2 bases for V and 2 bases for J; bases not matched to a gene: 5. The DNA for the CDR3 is TGTGCCAGCAGCTTAAAACTAGCGGGGATCACAGATACGCAGTATTTT. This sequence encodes CASSLKLAGITDTQYF. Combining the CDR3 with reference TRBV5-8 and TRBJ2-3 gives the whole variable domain EAGVTQSPTHLIKTRGQQATLRCSPISGHTSVYWYQQALGLGLQFLLWYDEGEERNRGNFPPRFSGRQFPNYSSELNVNALELEDSALYLCASSLKLAGITDTQYFGPGTRLTVL.

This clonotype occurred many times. The CDR3 region is CSARDGAGDYNEQFF. CDR3 DNA: TGCAGTGCTAGAGATGGGGCCGGGGACTACAATGAGCAGTTCTTC. The chain carries TRBV20-1 and TRBJ2-1; tentatively, D is TRBD1 or TRBD2 (5 bases each). This CDR3 is 15 amino acids long. The germline gives CDR1 DFQATT, CDR2 SNEGSKA (reference sequence). V was trimmed by 0 bases and J by 3 bases, leaving 12 bases between them.

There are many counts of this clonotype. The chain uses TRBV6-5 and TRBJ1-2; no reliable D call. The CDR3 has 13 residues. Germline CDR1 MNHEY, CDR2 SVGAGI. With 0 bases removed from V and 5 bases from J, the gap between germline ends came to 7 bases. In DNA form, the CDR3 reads TGTGCCAGCAGTTACTCGTGGGAGTATGGCTACACCTTC. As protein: CASSYSWEYGYTF.

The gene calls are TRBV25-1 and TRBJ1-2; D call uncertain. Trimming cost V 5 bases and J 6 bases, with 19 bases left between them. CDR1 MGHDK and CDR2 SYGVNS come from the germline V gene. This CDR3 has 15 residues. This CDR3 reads CASSPAGGIPDGYTF. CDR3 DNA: TGTGCCAGCAGTCCAGCCGGCGGGATCCCGGATGGCTACACCTTC.

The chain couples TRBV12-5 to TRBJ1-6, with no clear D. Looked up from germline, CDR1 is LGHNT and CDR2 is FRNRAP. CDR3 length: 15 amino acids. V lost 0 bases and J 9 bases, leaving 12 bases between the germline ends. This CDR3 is CASGLVPNLVSPLHF. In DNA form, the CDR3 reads TGTGCTAGTGGTTTGGTACCTAATTTGGTTTCACCCCTCCACTTT.

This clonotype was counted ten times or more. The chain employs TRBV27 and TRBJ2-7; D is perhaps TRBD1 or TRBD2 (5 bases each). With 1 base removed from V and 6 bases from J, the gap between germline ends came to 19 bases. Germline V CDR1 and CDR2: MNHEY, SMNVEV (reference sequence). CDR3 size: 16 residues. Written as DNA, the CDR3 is TGTGCCAGCAGTTTATTAAGGGGACGGATCCCCCCCGAGCAGTACTTC. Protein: CASSLLRGRIPPEQYF.

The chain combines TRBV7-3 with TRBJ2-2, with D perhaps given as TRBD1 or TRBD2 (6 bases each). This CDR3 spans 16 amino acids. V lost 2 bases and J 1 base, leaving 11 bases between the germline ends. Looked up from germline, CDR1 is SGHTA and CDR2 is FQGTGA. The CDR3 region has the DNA TGTGCCAGCAGCTTATCCCGGGGGCAGAACACCGGGGAGCTGTTTTTT. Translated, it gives CASSLSRGQNTGELFF.

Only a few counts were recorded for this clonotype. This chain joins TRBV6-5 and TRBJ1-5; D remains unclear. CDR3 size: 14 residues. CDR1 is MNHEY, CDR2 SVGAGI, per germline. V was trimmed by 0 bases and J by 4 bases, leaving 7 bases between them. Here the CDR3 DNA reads TGTGCCAGCAGTTACTCCTACGGTAATCAGCCCCAGCATTTT. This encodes CASSYSYGNQPQHF.

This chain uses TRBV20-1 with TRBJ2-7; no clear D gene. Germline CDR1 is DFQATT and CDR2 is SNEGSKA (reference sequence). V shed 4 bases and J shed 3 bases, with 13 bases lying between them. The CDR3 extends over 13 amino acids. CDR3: CSANNRTIYEQYF. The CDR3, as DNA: TGCAGTGCTAATAATAGGACGATCTACGAGCAGTACTTC.

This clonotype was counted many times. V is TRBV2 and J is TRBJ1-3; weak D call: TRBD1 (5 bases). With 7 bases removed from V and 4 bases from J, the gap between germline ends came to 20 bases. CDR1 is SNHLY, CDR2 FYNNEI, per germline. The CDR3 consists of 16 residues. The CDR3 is CASTGQQSGGGNTIYF. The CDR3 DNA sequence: TGTGCCAGCACCGGACAACAGAGCGGGGGAGGAAACACCATATATTTT.

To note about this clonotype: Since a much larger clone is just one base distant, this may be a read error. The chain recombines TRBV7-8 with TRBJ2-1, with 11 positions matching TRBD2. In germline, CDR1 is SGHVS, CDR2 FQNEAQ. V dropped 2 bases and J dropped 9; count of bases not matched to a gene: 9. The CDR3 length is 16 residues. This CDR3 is CASSLLRSGGAGEQFF. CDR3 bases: TGTGCCAGCAGCTTACTGCGTAGCGGGGGGGCTGGTGAGCAGTTCTTC.

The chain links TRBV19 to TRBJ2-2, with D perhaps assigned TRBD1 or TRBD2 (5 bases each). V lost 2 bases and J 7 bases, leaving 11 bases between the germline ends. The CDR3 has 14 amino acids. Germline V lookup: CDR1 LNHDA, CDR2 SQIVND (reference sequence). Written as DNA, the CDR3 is TGTGCCAGTAGTATATCGGGGCTCAGCGGGGAGCTGTTTTTT. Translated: CASSISGLSGELFF. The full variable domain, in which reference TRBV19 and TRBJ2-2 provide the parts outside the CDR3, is DGGITQSPKYLFRKEGQNVTLSCEQNLNHDAMYWYRQDPGQGLRLIYYSQIVNDFQKGDIAEGYSVSREKKESFPLTVTSAQKNPTAFYLCASSISGLSGELFFGEGSRLTVL.